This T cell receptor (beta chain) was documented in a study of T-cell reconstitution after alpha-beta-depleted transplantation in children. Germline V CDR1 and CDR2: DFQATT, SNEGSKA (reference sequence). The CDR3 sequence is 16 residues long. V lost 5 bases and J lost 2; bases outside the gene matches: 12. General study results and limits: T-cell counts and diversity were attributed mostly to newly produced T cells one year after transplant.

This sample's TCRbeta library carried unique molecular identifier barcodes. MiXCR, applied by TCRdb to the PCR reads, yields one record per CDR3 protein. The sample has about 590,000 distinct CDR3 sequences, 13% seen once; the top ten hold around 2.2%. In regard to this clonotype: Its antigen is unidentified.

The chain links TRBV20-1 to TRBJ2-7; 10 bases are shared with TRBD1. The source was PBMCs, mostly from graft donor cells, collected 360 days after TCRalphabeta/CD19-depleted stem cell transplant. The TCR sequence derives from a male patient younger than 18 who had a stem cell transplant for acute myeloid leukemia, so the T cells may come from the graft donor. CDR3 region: CSAPGTGVLRPYEQYF. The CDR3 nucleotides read TGCAGTGCTCCCGGGACAGGGGTCTTGAGACCCTACGAGCAGTACTTC.